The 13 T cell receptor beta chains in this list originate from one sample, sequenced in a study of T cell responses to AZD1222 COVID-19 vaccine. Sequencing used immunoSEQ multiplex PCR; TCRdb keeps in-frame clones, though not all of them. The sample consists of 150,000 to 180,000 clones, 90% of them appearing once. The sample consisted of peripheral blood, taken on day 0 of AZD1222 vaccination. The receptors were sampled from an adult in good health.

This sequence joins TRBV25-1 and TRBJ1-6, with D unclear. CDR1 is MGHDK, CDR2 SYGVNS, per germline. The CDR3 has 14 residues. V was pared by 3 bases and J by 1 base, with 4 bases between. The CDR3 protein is CASSDSSYNSPLHF. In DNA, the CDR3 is TGTGCCAGCAGTGACTCTTCCTATAATTCACCCCTCCACTTT.

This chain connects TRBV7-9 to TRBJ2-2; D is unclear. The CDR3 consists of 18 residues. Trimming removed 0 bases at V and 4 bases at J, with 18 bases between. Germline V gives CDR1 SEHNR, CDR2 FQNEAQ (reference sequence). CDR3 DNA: TGTGCCAGCAGCTTAGCCTCCGGACCAGGAAAGGGCACCGGGGAGCTGTTTTTT. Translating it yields CASSLASGPGKGTGELFF.

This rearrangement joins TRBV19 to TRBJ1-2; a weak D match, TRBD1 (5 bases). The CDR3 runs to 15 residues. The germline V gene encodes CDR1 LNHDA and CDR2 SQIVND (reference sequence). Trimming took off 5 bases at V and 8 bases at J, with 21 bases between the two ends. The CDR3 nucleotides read TGTGCCAGTAGTCCCCAAAGTGACAGAAGAATCGGCTACACCTTC. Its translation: CASSPQSDRRIGYTF.

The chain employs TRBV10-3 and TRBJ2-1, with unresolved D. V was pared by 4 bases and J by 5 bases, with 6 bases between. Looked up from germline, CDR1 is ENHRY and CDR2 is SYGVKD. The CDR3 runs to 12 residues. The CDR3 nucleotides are TGTGCCATCAGTGCGGCTGACAATGAGCAGTTCTTC. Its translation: CAISAADNEQFF.

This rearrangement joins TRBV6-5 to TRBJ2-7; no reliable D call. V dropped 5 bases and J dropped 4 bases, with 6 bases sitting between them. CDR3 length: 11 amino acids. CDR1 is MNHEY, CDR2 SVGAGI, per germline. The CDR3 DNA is TGTGCCAGCAGTCCAAAGTACGAGCAGTACTTC. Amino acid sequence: CASSPKYEQYF.

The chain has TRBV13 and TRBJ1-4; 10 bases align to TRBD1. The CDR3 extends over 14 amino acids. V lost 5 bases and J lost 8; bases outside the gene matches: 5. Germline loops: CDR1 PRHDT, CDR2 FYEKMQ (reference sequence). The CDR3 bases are TGTGCCAGCAGCACGGGACAGGGGCTCGAAAAACTGTTTTTT. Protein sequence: CASSTGQGLEKLFF. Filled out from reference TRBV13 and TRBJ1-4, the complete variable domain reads AAGVIQSPRHLIKEKRETATLKCYPIPRHDTVYWYQQGPGQDPQFLISFYEKMQSDKGSIPDRFSAQQFSDYHSELNMSSLELGDSALYFCASSTGQGLEKLFFGSGTQLSVL.

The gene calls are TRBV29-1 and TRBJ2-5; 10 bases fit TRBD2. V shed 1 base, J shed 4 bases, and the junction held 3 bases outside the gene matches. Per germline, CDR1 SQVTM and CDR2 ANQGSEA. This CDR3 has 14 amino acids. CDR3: CSVEGLAGPETQYF. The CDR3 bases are TGCAGCGTTGAAGGACTAGCGGGCCCAGAGACCCAGTACTTC.

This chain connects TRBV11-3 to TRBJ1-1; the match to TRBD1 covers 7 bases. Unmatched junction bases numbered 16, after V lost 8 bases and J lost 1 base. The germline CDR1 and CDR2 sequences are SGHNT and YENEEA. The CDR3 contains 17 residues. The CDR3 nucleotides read TGTGCCAGCGGCCGGTCCTCTTTGGGACAGTCGAACACTGAAGCTTTCTTT. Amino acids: CASGRSSLGQSNTEAFF.

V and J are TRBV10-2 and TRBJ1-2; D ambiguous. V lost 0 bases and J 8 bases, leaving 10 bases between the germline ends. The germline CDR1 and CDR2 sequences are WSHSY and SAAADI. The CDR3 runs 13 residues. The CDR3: CASSESWRAGYTF. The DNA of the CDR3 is TGCGCCAGCAGTGAGTCATGGAGGGCGGGCTACACCTTC.

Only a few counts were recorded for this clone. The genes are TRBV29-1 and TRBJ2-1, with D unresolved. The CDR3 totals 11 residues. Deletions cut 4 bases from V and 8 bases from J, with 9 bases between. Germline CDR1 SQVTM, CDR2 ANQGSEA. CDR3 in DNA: TGCAGCGTTGCCCCTAAGGATGAGCAGTTCTTC. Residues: CSVAPKDEQFF.

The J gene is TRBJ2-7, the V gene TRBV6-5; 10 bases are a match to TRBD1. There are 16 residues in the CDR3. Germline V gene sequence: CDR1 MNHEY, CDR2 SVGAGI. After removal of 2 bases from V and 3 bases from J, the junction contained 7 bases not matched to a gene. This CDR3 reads CASSYRGGQGFYEQYF. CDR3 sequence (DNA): TGTGCCAGCAGTTACAGGGGGGGACAGGGGTTCTACGAGCAGTACTTC.

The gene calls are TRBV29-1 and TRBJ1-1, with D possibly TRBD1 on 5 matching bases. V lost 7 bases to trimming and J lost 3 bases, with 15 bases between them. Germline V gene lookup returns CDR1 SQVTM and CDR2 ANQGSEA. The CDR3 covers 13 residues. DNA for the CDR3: TGCAGCGCCCAAGGGACGGGTTACACTGAAGCTTTCTTT. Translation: CSAQGTGYTEAFF.

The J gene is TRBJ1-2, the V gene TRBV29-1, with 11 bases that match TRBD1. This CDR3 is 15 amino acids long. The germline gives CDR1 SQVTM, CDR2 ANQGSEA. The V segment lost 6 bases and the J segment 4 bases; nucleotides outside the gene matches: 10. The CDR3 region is CSVGSRDRGTYGYTF. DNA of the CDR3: TGCAGCGTCGGATCCAGGGACAGGGGGACCTATGGCTACACCTTC.